The present TCR beta chain was sequenced within a study of Graves' ophthalmopathy and Graves' hyperthyroidism. Participants with hyperthyroidism, aged 18 to 65, were newly diagnosed with under 2 months' duration. This clonotype has more than one count but fewer than ten. The germline V gene encodes CDR1 SQVTM and CDR2 ANQGSEA. The CDR3 sequence is 16 residues long. The trim removed 0 bases at V and 4 bases at J, leaving 9 bases unmatched. Transcripts of RNA were the source for amplifying TCR beta CDR3 regions. A first-round RT-PCR used HTBI primers, followed by a second-round multiplex PCR. TCRdb passed the multiplex PCR reads through MiXCR, listing each CDR3 protein once. The top ten hold more than 5.5% of the sample, which has 620,000 or so distinct CDR3 sequences, about 24% seen once.

This receptor was taken from a woman between 18 and 29 years old with stable Graves' hyperthyroidism. Some clones in this sample may be carry-over from other donors' samples. Sequenced: peripheral blood. This chain uses TRBV29-1 with TRBJ1-2, with 9 bases aligning to TRBD1. The CDR3 sequence: CSVEDVTDRGPYGYTF. The CDR3 region has the DNA TGCAGCGTTGAAGATGTGACGGACAGGGGTCCCTATGGCTACACCTTC. The full variable domain, in which reference TRBV29-1 and TRBJ1-2 provide the parts outside the CDR3, is SAVISQKPSRDICQRGTSLTIQCQVDSQVTMMFWYRQQPGQSLTLIATANQGSEATYESGFVIDKFPISRPNLTFSTLTVSNMSPEDSSIYLCSVEDVTDRGPYGYTFGSGTRLTVV.